This T cell receptor beta chain is drawn from a study of T-cell memory formation after mild COVID-19. Study as a whole: Across donors, TCR clusters were largely donor specific. Study-wide results and caveats: CD4+ contracting clones lay mainly in CM and EM, CD8+ ones in EMRA.

As concerns this clonotype: Its antigen remains unknown.

Germline V gives CDR1 SGHAT, CDR2 FQDESV (reference sequence). Germline trimming cut 5 bases from V and 1 base from J; bases unmatched to any gene: 2. This CDR3 is 14 amino acids long. One entry per CDR3 protein, called by TCRdb with MiXCR from the 5' RACE reads. Of roughly 100,000 distinct CDR3 sequences in the sample, about 13% were seen once. The chain has TRBV11-1 and TRBJ2-3; 8 positions match TRBD2. The TCR comes from an adult woman who had mild COVID-19 (a few samples of this study predate the infection). Cell type and time point are not known. The sequenced sample was PBMCs or a T cell subset sorted from them (not recorded which). The chain's CDR3 is CASSERERTDTQYF. The CDR3 nucleotides are TGTGCCAGCAGCGAGCGGGAGCGCACAGATACGCAGTATTTT.